Listed below are T cell receptor beta chains from one sample, sequenced in a study of CD8 T cells in ankylosing spondylitis. TCRdb re-derived calls from the 5' RACE reads in MiXCR, one entry per CDR3 protein. Counted here are more than 500,000 distinct CDR3 sequences, approximately 5% occurring once; the ten biggest clones make up approximately 4%. The source material was blood, either unsorted or a sorted T cell fraction (not recorded which). Receptors were obtained from a male donor with ankylosing spondylitis. The conserved cysteine and the conserved F or W are not part of the CDR3 here. The size of a clone is reported for some rows only, either as once, few or many, or as a class for expanded clones.

clone size | V gene | CDR3 protein
many | TRBV20-1 | SAPPRGWDTEAF
many | TRBV5-5 | ASSLIPWNTGELF
many | TRBV6-5 | ASSYSGAGRGNQPQH
few | TRBV7-2 | ASSLGGRGLEQY
few | TRBV7-2 | ASSLALGGPDEQY
many | TRBV5-1 | ASSFYRGSRLTF
many | TRBV9 | ASSVGIPTGYGYT
many | TRBV6-2/TRBV6-3 | ASSLPGNPRGTQY
many | TRBV27 | ASSLRGRTDANEQF
many | TRBV20-1 | SVGVTSGSWYEQF
many | TRBV11-1 | ASSLAGSSMNTEAF
many | TRBV20-1 | SAPAGF
many | TRBV7-8 | ATPGVRGGYT
many | TRBV7-2 | ASTTGANQPQH
many | TRBV5-1 | ASSLGQATSYEQY
many | TRBV10-3 | AIRPSGQGNGGEQF
many | TRBV7-9 | ASSYTGVQETQY
many | TRBV20-1 | SASWPGSEQY
many | TRBV10-3 | AAGPVTAEAF
- | TRBV6-1 | ASRNRLASHNEQF
many | TRBV29-1 | SVSPSGNTGELF
many | TRBV7-2 | ASSSGQRAF
many | TRBV6-1 | ASKGRSSYEQY
many | TRBV7-6 | ASSLGPRHTQY
many | TRBV6-5 | ASSYGSGSTSTDTQY
few | TRBV4-1 | ASSRLPIGQGAIDTQY
many | TRBV20-1 | SALTGARAF
- | TRBV20-1 | SALNTGIGYGYT
many | TRBV29-1 | SVEGIGGGIGYGYT
many | TRBV4-3 | ASSQGTDSYSNQPQH
many | TRBV20-1 | SAERSRGVYEQY
many | TRBV12-3/TRBV12-4 | ASSKRDFNQPQH
many | TRBV4-2 | ASSHFRAEAF
few | TRBV4-3 | ASRRLLLGLAGGPGISDNEQF
many | TRBV25-1 | ASSEFGGERETQY
- | TRBV6-2/TRBV6-3 | ASSYIGGLWTEQY
many | TRBV7-9 | ASSLGNGGGPHQPQH
many | TRBV3-1 | ASSQGRQRSYEQY
many | TRBV12-3/TRBV12-4 | ASSLSGNTEAF
many | TRBV5-5 | ASSATGTVASEAF
- | TRBV3-1 | ASREGGGLFSDTQY
many | TRBV4-3 | ASSQGQGSTEAF
many | TRBV7-2 | ASSLGPANTEAF
few | TRBV6-1 | ASREPGLAIHEQY
many | TRBV25-1 | ASSDPGQSRTSGANVLT
many | TRBV7-2 | ASSTRGEPGHYEQY
- | TRBV20-1 | SAPGQGVNTQY
few | TRBV4-3 | ASSQEQGLWSSYNSPLH
many | TRBV4-2 | ASSQDPSSSGGAGEQF
many | TRBV4-3 | ASSQEIVLAGVTDTQY
many | TRBV4-3 | ASSPGTSTGELF
many | TRBV7-2 | ASSRWGGHEQY
many | TRBV7-9 | ATATNHRDRSEQY